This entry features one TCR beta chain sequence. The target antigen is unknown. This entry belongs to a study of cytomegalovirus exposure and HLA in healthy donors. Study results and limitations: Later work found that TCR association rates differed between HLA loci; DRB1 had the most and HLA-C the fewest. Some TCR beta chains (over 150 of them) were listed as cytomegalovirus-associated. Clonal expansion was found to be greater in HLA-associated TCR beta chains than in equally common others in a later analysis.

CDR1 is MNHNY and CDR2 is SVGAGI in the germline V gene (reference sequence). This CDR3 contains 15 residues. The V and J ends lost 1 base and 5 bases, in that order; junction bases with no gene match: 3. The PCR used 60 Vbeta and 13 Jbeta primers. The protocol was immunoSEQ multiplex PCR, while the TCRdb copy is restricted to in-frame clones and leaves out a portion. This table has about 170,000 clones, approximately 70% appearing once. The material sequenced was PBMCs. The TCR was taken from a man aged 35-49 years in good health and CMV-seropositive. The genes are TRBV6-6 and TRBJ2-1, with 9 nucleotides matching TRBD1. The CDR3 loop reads CASSYLGQGNNEQFF. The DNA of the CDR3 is TGTGCCAGCAGTTACTTGGGACAGGGCAACAATGAGCAGTTCTTC.